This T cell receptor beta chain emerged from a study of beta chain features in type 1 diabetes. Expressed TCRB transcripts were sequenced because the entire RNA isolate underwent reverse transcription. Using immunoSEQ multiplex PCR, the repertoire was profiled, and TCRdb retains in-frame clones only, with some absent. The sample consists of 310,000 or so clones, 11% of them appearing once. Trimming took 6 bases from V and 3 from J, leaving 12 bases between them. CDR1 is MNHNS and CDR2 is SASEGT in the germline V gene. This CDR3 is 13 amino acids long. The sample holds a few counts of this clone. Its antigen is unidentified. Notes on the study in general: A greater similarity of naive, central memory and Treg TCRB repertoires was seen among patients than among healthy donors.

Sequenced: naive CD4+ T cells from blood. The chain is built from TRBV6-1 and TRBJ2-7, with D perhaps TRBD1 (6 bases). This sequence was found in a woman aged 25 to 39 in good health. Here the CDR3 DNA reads TGTGCCAGCAGGAGGGGGTTGGGCTACGAGCAGTACTTC. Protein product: CASRRGLGYEQYF.